The source of this TCR beta chain is a study of blood T cell repertoires in COVID-19 (dated by TCRdb to the early 2020s). Regarding the study in general: The collaborator samples originated in the United States, Italy and Spain and spanned the acute and convalescent phases of COVID-19. The material from the prospective study consisted of cDNA or gDNA derived from T cells, B-cell-depleted T cells, or PBMCs. Subjects who had been exposed to COVID-19, were actively infected with it, or had recovered from it provided the deeply sampled blood TCRbeta repertoires that made up the dataset. The repertoires were released in a freely available public database meant as a resource for research on the immune response to SARS-CoV-2. The samples were drawn from the first 160 participants of the ongoing ImmuneRACE study and from under 1,500 subjects provided by 6 global collaborators. Nearly every sample came with metadata listing a de-identified subject ID, COVID-19 status, age in years and sex. Where available, HLA class I and class II types were taken from metadata supplied by the sample provider and were not determined by assay-based typing.

The immunoSEQ Assay, a bias-controlled multiplex PCR, was used to amplify TCRbeta CDR3 regions from genomic DNA. The paper's processing steps were these. Nucleated cell counts per sample were estimated from amplification of reference gene primers within the assay. To quantify the absolute abundance of each unique TCRbeta CDR3 rearrangement, sequence reads were collapsed and filtered. Productive Simpson clonality was computed per sample as the square root of Simpson's diversity index over productive rearrangements. Held by TCRdb, this immuneACCESS table contains in-frame sequences only and omits some clones. Under half of the omission traces to an unresolved V gene where checked; the cause of the rest is unknown. The V and J calls and clone size were taken over from that table, and D and trimming were inferred from the DNA. This sample lists 71,000 or so clones; 85% to 90% were detected once. In total, the top ten clones hold approximately 17% of the sample.

V loses 7 bases of germline sequence and J loses 4 bases, and the interval between the two ends is 16 bases. Reading from cysteine to phenylalanine, the CDR3 counts 14 amino acids. Of the read, only the CDR3 DNA is kept; its 42 bases are in frame from base 1. Based on the germline V gene, the CDR1 and CDR2 sequences are MDHEN and SYDVKM. Regarding this clone: There is no known antigen for this receptor. The record has no base qualities; no much larger clone is one base away.

Each collaborating institution followed its own protocols to collect whole blood in K2EDTA tubes. Collaborator samples were shipped for TCRbeta analysis as frozen whole blood, isolated PBMCs, or DNA extracted from either sample type. Study-wide conclusions, independent of this receptor: The quantity of clinical and demographic metadata differed by source and by participant and was supplied without curation.

The V gene is TRBV28 and the J gene is TRBJ1-2; the D gene cannot be named for sure. The clonotype originates from an elderly man in a cohort sampled during active COVID-19. Sequencing was done on a sample of peripheral blood. At the DNA level, the sequence is TGTGCCAGCACCACCGCCTCACTAGGCTATGGCTACACCTTC. The translation is CASTTASLGYGYTF.